Listed below are T cell receptor beta chains from one sample, sequenced in a study of blood T cell repertoires in COVID-19. Repertoires were generated with immunoSEQ multiplex PCR, while TCRdb's copy carries only in-frame clones and drops some. The table shows 300,000 to 400,000 clones, with about nine tenths occurring only once. The sample comprised peripheral blood. The receptors originated from a middle-aged man with active or convalescent COVID-19. CDR3s include the opening cysteine and the closing phenylalanine or tryptophan. The D gene is left open where the match is weak. The size entry is marked missing in some rows and otherwise reads once, few, many or a size class.

TRBJ2-7,TRBD2,-,TRBV2,CASSESGGVAYEQYF,TGTGCCAGCAGTGAGAGCGGGGGGGTCGCCTACGAGCAGTACTTC
TRBJ1-2,-,-,TRBV7-9,CASSAGGPRPGYTF,TGTGCCAGCAGCGCCGGGGGGCCGAGACCTGGCTACACCTTC
TRBJ1-3,-,-,TRBV5-5,CASSSYGNTIYF,TGTGCCAGCAGCTCGTATGGAAACACCATATATTTT
TRBJ1-6,-,-,TRBV19,CASSKGLYSPLHF,TGTGCCAGTAGTAAGGGGCTCTATTCACCCCTCCACTTT
TRBJ2-2,TRBD2,-,TRBV9,CASSSGLAANTGELFF,TGTGCCAGCAGCTCAGGACTAGCGGCGAACACCGGGGAGCTGTTTTTT
TRBJ1-2,-,-,TRBV28,CASCQLGPYGGYTF,TGTGCCAGCTGCCAACTTGGGCCGTATGGCGGCTACACCTTC
TRBJ2-7,TRBD2,few,TRBV11-2,CASGTSFIHQYF,TGTGCCAGCGGGACTAGTTTTATCCATCAGTACTTC
TRBJ2-5,-,-,TRBV4-3,CASSQDIDSQETQYF,TGCGCCAGCAGCCAAGATATTGACAGTCAAGAGACCCAGTACTTC
TRBJ2-5,-,-,TRBV15,CATSRADRQKETQYF,TGTGCCACCAGCAGAGCCGACAGGCAAAAGGAGACCCAGTACTTC
TRBJ2-7,TRBD2,-,TRBV2,CASSVGIAGSYEQYF,TGTGCCAGCAGTGTCGGGATAGCGGGATCCTACGAGCAGTACTTC
TRBJ2-1,-,-,TRBV20-1,CSASTISYNEQFF,TGCAGTGCTAGTACTATCTCCTACAATGAGCAGTTCTTC
TRBJ2-7,TRBD1,-,TRBV6-6,CASSYGTGGEGEQYF,TGTGCCAGCAGTTACGGGACAGGGGGCGAAGGCGAGCAGTACTTC
TRBJ2-3,TRBD1,-,TRBV28,CASLTGARDTQYF,TGTGCCAGCTTGACAGGGGCCCGGGATACGCAGTATTTT
TRBJ2-1,TRBD1,once,TRBV9,CASSVDGTGVNEQFF,TGTGCCAGCAGCGTAGACGGGACAGGGGTTAATGAGCAGTTCTTC
TRBJ1-1,-,-,TRBV7-2,CASSLGAGRGTEAFF,TGTGCCAGCAGCTTAGGCGCGGGCCGGGGAACTGAAGCTTTCTTT
TRBJ2-1,-,-,TRBV12-3/TRBV12-4,CASSFWGQNEQFF,TGTGCCAGCAGTTTCTGGGGCCAGAATGAGCAGTTCTTC
TRBJ1-5,TRBD1,-,TRBV4-3,CASSQVMGWTGGNQPQHF,TGCGCCAGCAGCCAAGTGATGGGTTGGACAGGAGGGAATCAGCCCCAGCATTTT
TRBJ1-3,-,-,TRBV19,CASISGTGNTIYF,TGTGCCAGTATTAGCGGGACTGGAAACACCATATATTTT
TRBJ2-3,TRBD1,-,TRBV6-1,CASSDGGQDFTDTQYF,TGTGCCAGCAGTGATGGTGGACAGGACTTCACAGATACGCAGTATTTT
TRBJ2-2,-,-,TRBV6-2/TRBV6-3,CASSYSRGSGTGELFF,TGTGCCAGCAGTTACTCGAGAGGGTCAGGCACCGGGGAGCTGTTTTTT
TRBJ2-1,TRBD1,once,TRBV18,CASSPPTGGYGNEQFF,TGTGCCAGCTCACCCCCGACAGGGGGCTACGGCAATGAGCAGTTCTTC
TRBJ1-2,TRBD1,-,TRBV11-1,CASSLQGAEGYTF,TGTGCCAGCAGCTTGCAGGGGGCCGAAGGCTACACCTTC
TRBJ1-1,-,once,TRBV19,CASSKLYETARSRAFF,TGTGCCAGTAGTAAGCTGTATGAGACAGCCAGATCTCGAGCTTTCTTT
TRBJ2-4,TRBD2,-,TRBV7-9,CASSFRTSGPNIQYF,TGTGCCAGCAGCTTTCGGACTAGCGGACCGAACATTCAGTACTTC
TRBJ2-5,-,-,TRBV3-1/TRBV3-2,CASSQRGEGETQYF,TGTGCCAGCAGCCAAAGGGGGGAGGGAGAGACCCAGTACTTC